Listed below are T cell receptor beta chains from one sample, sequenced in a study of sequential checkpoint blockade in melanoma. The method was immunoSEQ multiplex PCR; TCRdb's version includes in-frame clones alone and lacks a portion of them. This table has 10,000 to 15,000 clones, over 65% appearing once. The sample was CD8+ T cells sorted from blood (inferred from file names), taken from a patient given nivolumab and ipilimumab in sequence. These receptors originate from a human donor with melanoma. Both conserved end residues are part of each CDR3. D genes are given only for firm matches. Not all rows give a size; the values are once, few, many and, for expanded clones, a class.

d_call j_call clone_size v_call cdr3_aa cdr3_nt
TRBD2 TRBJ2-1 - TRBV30 CAWREAGGPDEQFF TGTGCCTGGAGGGAAGCGGGAGGGCCGGATGAGCAGTTCTTC
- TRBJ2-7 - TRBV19 CASSWHKGVYEQYF TGTGCCAGTAGTTGGCACAAAGGGGTCTACGAGCAGTACTTC
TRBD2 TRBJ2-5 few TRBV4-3 CASSQGLVGTQYF TGCGCCAGCAGCCAGGGACTAGTGGGGACCCAGTACTTC
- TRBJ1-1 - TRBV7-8 CASSLFGAPEAFF TGTGCCAGCAGCTTGTTTGGGGCACCTGAAGCTTTCTTT
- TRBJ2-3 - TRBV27 CASRQGSTDTQYF TGTGCCAGCCGGCAGGGAAGCACAGATACGCAGTATTTT
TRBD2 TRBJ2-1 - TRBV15 CATSTRGGRNEQFF TGTGCCACCAGCACGCGGGGGGGCCGGAATGAGCAGTTCTTC
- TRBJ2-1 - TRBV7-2 CASSPTASSYNEQFF TGTGCCAGCAGCCCGACAGCCAGCTCCTACAATGAGCAGTTCTTC
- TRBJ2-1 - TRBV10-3 CAIKDSGDDSYNEQFF TGTGCCATAAAAGATTCGGGAGACGACTCCTACAATGAGCAGTTCTTC
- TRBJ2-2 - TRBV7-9 CASSADRQRNTGELFF TGTGCCAGCAGCGCCGACAGGCAGCGGAACACCGGGGAGCTGTTTTTT
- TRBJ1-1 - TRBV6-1 CASSVLQENTEAFF TGTGCCAGCAGTGTGTTACAGGAGAACACTGAAGCTTTCTTT